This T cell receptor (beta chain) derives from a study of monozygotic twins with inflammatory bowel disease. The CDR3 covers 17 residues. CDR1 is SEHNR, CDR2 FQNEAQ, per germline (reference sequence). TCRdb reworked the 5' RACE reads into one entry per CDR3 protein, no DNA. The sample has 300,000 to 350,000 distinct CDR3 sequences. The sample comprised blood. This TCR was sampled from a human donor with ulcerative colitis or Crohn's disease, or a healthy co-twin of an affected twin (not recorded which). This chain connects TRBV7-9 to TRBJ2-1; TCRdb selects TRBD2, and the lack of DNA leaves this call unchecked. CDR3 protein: CASSSRLAANGDNEQFF.